The clone carrying this T cell receptor (beta chain) was detected only a few times. The antigen is unknown. The record originates from a study of T cells in localized non-small cell lung cancer. Repertoires were generated with immunoSEQ multiplex PCR, while TCRdb's copy carries only in-frame clones and drops some. The table records about 75,000 clones, 75% to 85% of them present only once. Whole-study results and caveats: Appearance in adjacent lung was seen for a median approximately 59 of the top 100 tumor clones. Tumor samples were not multi-region, leaving intratumor heterogeneity unexcluded.

The sequences come from peripheral blood, collected before any cancer treatment. This sequence originates from a female donor of 60 years or more with stage I lung adenocarcinoma.

CDR3 residues: CASSLGRDRGRENEKLFF. In DNA, the CDR3 is TGTGCCAGCAGCCTAGGGCGGGATCGGGGCAGAGAGAATGAAAAACTGTTTTTT. J is TRBJ1-4 and V is TRBV11-2; D might be TRBD1 (5 bases). V lost 5 bases and J 5 bases, leaving 24 bases between the germline ends. The CDR3 has 18 residues. In germline, CDR1 is SGHAT, CDR2 FQNNGV.